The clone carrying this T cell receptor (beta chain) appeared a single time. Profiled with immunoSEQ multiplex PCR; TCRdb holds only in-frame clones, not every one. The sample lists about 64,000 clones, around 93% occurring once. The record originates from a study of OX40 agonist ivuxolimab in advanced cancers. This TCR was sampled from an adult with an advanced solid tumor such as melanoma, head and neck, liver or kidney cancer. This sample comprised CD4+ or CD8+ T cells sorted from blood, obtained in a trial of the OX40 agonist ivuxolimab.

As DNA, the CDR3 is TGCGCCAGCAGTGTAGGACAGGGCAATCAGCCCCAGCATTTT. Translated: CASSVGQGNQPQHF. The V and J genes are TRBV10-2 and TRBJ1-5; TRBD1 matches at 7 bases. Trimming cost V 4 bases and J 2 bases; bases outside gene matches: 2. The germline V gene encodes CDR1 WSHSY and CDR2 SAAADI. The CDR3 has 14 residues.